This TCR beta chain appears in the sequencing data of a study of CD8 T cells in Susac syndrome. Overall study: At the time of blood draw, patients with Susac syndrome were therapy-naive, receiving corticosteroids, or receiving intravenous immunoglobulin alone. Whole-study results and caveats: The CD4+ T cell repertoires in Susac syndrome did not show any clonal expansion.

cDNA came from about 0.5 to 1 ug RNA primed by random hexamers. Multiplex PCR with immunoSEQ amplified the TCR beta CDR3 across 54 Vbeta and 13 Jbeta. TCRdb reprocessed the immunoSEQ multiplex PCR reads via MiXCR and lists one record per CDR3 protein. Found here are around 170,000 distinct CDR3 sequences, about 96% of them singletons; the top ten hold about 0.13%. Negative isolation yielded CD8+ and CD4+ T cells; FACS enriched TEMRA cells. Remarks on this clonotype: Antigen: not known.

CDR1 is DFQATT, CDR2 SNEGSKA, per germline (reference sequence). Trimming removed 5 bases from V and 0 bases from J, with 11 bases in between. The CDR3 runs to 14 residues. The receptor's source is a human donor with Susac syndrome. This sequence joins TRBV20-1 and TRBJ1-3; no reliable D call. The sequenced sample consisted of CD4+ T cells from PBMCs. This CDR3 reads CSAFVGSSGNTIYF. CDR3 coding DNA: TGCAGTGCTTTTGTAGGGAGCTCTGGAAACACCATATATTTT.